Listed below are T cell receptor beta chains from one sample, sequenced in a study of control samples from healthy donors and cancer patients. Measured with immunoSEQ multiplex PCR; TCRdb has only the in-frame clones, and not every one. The sample shows some 200,000 clones, approximately 92% of them seen only once. Sequences were obtained from blood. These receptors all stem from a man aged 18-30 years in good health. Both conserved end residues are part of each CDR3. A D gene is named only where the DNA matches it firmly. Size tells how often a clone was seen (once, few, many) or the class of an expanded clone, and some rows leave it out.

DNA,CDR3,length,size,V,D,J
TGCGCCAGTCGGGGGCTAGGTTACACCGGGGAGCTGTTTTTT,CASRGLGYTGELFF,14,once,TRBV5-1,NA,TRBJ2-2
TGTGCCACCAGTGATTACACAGGGGGTTGGGGGGAAAAACTGTTTTTT,CATSDYTGGWGEKLFF,16,NA,TRBV24-1,TRBD1,TRBJ1-4
TGTGCCATCATGGACAGGGCGGGTGGCTACACCTTC,CAIMDRAGGYTF,12,NA,TRBV10-3,TRBD1,TRBJ1-2
TGTGCCAGTAGTATCGGAGGACGGAAAGAGACCCAGTACTTC,CASSIGGRKETQYF,14,NA,TRBV19,NA,TRBJ2-5
TGCGCCAGCAGCGGGACGGGGAAGAACACTGAAGCTTTCTTT,CASSGTGKNTEAFF,14,NA,TRBV4-1,NA,TRBJ1-1
TGTGCCAGCAGCCTTGGGGCTAACTATGGCTACACCTTC,CASSLGANYGYTF,13,NA,TRBV3-1/TRBV3-2,NA,TRBJ1-2
TGTGCCAGCAGCAAAGCGCATCCACAGGGGGATGATGAAAAACTGTTTTTT,CASSKAHPQGDDEKLFF,17,NA,TRBV21-1,NA,TRBJ1-4
TGTGCCAGCAGCGTGGTGCGGCAGGATTCACCCCTCCACTTT,CASSVVRQDSPLHF,14,NA,TRBV5-5,NA,TRBJ1-6
TGTGCCAGCAGCCAACTGGGCCCCCAGCATTTT,CASSQLGPQHF,11,NA,TRBV11-2,NA,TRBJ1-5
TGTGCCAGCAGTGGGGCCGGCAGCGTGGAGACCCAGTACTTC,CASSGAGSVETQYF,14,NA,TRBV25-1,NA,TRBJ2-5
TGTGCCAGCAGCGGAGGGGAGCTGTTTTTT,CASSGGELFF,10,NA,TRBV7-9,NA,TRBJ2-2
TGTGCCATCAGTGAGGAAGAGACAGGGCATAATGAAAAACTGTTTTTT,CAISEEETGHNEKLFF,16,NA,TRBV10-3,TRBD1,TRBJ1-4
TGTGCCAGCAGTTATGACAGGGTGTATTCACCCCTCCACTTT,CASSYDRVYSPLHF,14,NA,TRBV5-4,TRBD1,TRBJ1-6
TGTGCCATCAGTCTCAGGGTTAACTATGGCTACACCTTC,CAISLRVNYGYTF,13,NA,TRBV10-3,NA,TRBJ1-2
TGTGCCAGCACCCCGTCGGGGGACACCGGGGAGCTGTTTTTT,CASTPSGDTGELFF,14,few,TRBV6-5,NA,TRBJ2-2
TGTGCCAGTAGCCAGACGGGGTCGTTTAATCAGCCCCAGCATTTT,CASSQTGSFNQPQHF,15,NA,TRBV19,NA,TRBJ1-5
TGTGCCAGCAGCCCGACCGGGACTCTCAGTGGATCGAACACCATATATTTT,CASSPTGTLSGSNTIYF,17,few,TRBV9,NA,TRBJ1-3
TGTGCCAGCAGCCCGGGACAGGGTATTATTAGCAATCAGCCCCAGCATTTT,CASSPGQGIISNQPQHF,17,NA,TRBV27,TRBD1,TRBJ1-5
TGTGCCAGCAGTTTAAACCGGAACACTGAAGCTTTCTTT,CASSLNRNTEAFF,13,once,TRBV27,NA,TRBJ1-1
TGTGCCAGCTCTCCCAATTCCGGGACGGCAAATTCACCCCTCCACTTT,CASSPNSGTANSPLHF,16,once,TRBV18,NA,TRBJ1-6
TGTGCCAGTAGTACGTCAGGGGCCGACAATGAGCAGTTCTTC,CASSTSGADNEQFF,14,NA,TRBV19,NA,TRBJ2-1
TGTGCCAGCAGTGAGGGCGGGGTAGGTGTAGATACGCAGTATTTT,CASSEGGVGVDTQYF,15,NA,TRBV2,NA,TRBJ2-3
TGTGCCAGCAGTGATCGCCTGAACACTGAAGCTTTCTTT,CASSDRLNTEAFF,13,NA,TRBV27,NA,TRBJ1-1
TGTGCCAGCAGTCCAACGGGGGGGGGCCTCGCAGATACGCAGTATTTT,CASSPTGGGLADTQYF,16,once,TRBV5-4,TRBD2,TRBJ2-3
TGCAGCGTTGAGGGCGTAGGACAGGAAAATCCGCAGTATTTT,CSVEGVGQENPQYF,14,NA,TRBV29-1,TRBD1,TRBJ2-3
TGTGCCAGCAGTACCCTGACCGGGGAGCTGTTTTTT,CASSTLTGELFF,12,NA,TRBV11-2,NA,TRBJ2-2